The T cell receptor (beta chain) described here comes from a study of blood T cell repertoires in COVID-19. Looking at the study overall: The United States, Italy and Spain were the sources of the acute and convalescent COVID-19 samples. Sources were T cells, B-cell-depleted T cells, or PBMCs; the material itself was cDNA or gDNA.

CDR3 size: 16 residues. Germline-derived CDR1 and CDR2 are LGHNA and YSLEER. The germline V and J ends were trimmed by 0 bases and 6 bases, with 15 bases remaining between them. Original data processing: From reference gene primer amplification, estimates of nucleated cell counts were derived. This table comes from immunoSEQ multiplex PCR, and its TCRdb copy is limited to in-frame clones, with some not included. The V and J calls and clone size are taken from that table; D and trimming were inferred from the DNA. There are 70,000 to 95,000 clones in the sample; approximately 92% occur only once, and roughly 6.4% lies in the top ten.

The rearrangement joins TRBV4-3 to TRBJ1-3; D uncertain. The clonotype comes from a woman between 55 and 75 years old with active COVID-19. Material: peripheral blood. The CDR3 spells CASSQDSNVRTNTIYF. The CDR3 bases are TGCGCCAGCAGCCAAGATAGTAACGTGCGTACAAACACCATATATTTT.